These T cell receptor beta chains were read from a single sample in a study of T-cell memory formation after mild COVID-19. TCRdb reprocessed the 5' RACE reads via MiXCR and lists one record per CDR3 protein. This sample yields about 30,000 distinct CDR3 sequences, of which around 12% are seen a single time; about 15% belongs to the top ten. Material: PBMCs or a T cell subset sorted from them (not recorded which). The receptors were gathered from an adult woman who had mild COVID-19 (a few samples of this study predate the infection). Cell type and time point are not known. The CDR3 runs from the conserved cysteine through the conserved F or W. The D gene is left open where the match is weak. Expanded clones get a size class; other rows say once, few or many, or leave the size out.

V	size	D	J	CDR3	DNA
TRBV7-8	many	TRBD2	TRBJ2-1	CASSATGGGYNEQFF	TGTGCCAGCAGCGCGACTGGCGGGGGGTACAATGAGCAGTTCTTC
TRBV5-5	-	-	TRBJ2-5	CASDPGRSLRTQYF	TGTGCCTCTGACCCGGGCAGGTCATTAAGGACCCAGTACTTC
TRBV10-3	-	-	TRBJ2-3	CAISESDTDTQYF	TGTGCCATCAGTGAGTCGGACACAGATACGCAGTATTTT
TRBV24-1	many	TRBD2	TRBJ2-1	CATEKTSGGNNEQFF	TGTGCCACCGAAAAGACTAGCGGGGGAAACAATGAGCAGTTCTTC
TRBV7-9	many	-	TRBJ2-1	CASSLGQGPNEQFF	TGTGCCAGCAGCTTAGGCCAAGGTCCTAATGAGCAGTTCTTC
TRBV4-1	many	TRBD2	TRBJ2-7	CASSHRLGAGGTYEQYF	TGCGCCAGCAGCCATAGGCTCGGGGCGGGAGGAACCTACGAGCAGTACTTC
TRBV5-4	many	TRBD1	TRBJ2-2	CASSSSPGQGTGELFF	TGTGCCAGCAGCTCGAGTCCGGGACAGGGGACCGGGGAGCTGTTTTTT
TRBV12-3/TRBV12-4	many	-	TRBJ1-1	CASSLQEVHTEAFF	TGTGCCAGCAGTTTACAGGAAGTTCACACTGAAGCTTTCTTT
TRBV5-1	many	-	TRBJ1-2	CASSLEGGTYGYTF	TGCGCCAGCAGCTTGGAAGGGGGGACCTATGGCTACACCTTC
TRBV7-9	many	-	TRBJ1-2	CASNHRDSPPFYGYTF	TGTGCCAGCAACCACCGGGACTCTCCTCCCTTCTATGGCTACACCTTC
TRBV5-5	many	-	TRBJ2-3	CASSLEVRDTQYF	TGTGCCAGCAGCTTGGAGGTCAGGGATACGCAGTATTTT
TRBV18	many	TRBD1	TRBJ1-2	CASSPMDRGRTRRGYTF	TGTGCCAGCTCACCAATGGACAGGGGGCGAACCAGGAGGGGCTACACCTTC
TRBV18	many	-	TRBJ1-2	CASSPVGMGGYTF	TGTGCCAGCTCCCCGGTGGGGATGGGTGGCTACACCTTC
TRBV20-1	many	-	TRBJ1-2	CSAGGWSPKSYGYTF	TGCAGTGCGGGCGGGTGGAGCCCTAAGAGCTATGGCTACACCTTC
TRBV6-5	-	-	TRBJ1-1	CASKPVGVKTEAFF	TGTGCCAGCAAGCCAGTGGGGGTGAAGACTGAAGCTTTCTTT
TRBV7-2	many	-	TRBJ1-2	CASSLAHAGGGNYGYTF	TGTGCCAGCAGCTTAGCGCATGCGGGCGGAGGCAACTATGGCTACACCTTC
TRBV12-3/TRBV12-4	many	TRBD2	TRBJ2-3	CASSLLGHGGASTDTQYF	TGTGCCAGCAGTTTATTGGGGCACGGGGGGGCTAGCACAGATACGCAGTATTTT
TRBV15	many	-	TRBJ1-4	CATSGGGQSEKLFF	TGTGCCACGTCGGGAGGGGGGCAGAGTGAAAAACTGTTTTTT
TRBV5-1	many	TRBD2	TRBJ2-5	CASSPGLAGVLETQYF	TGCGCCAGCAGCCCGGGACTAGCGGGGGTTCTGGAGACCCAGTACTTC
TRBV23-1	many	TRBD2	TRBJ2-1	CASSQPGASGGAIYNEQFF	TGCGCCAGCAGTCAACCGGGGGCTAGCGGGGGGGCGATATACAATGAGCAGTTCTTC
TRBV2	many	-	TRBJ2-1	CASGDTRGSGNEQFF	TGTGCCAGCGGGGACACTCGCGGGAGTGGGAATGAGCAGTTCTTC
TRBV19	many	TRBD1	TRBJ2-6	CASHYRGAGANVLTF	TGTGCCAGTCATTACAGGGGAGCTGGGGCCAACGTCCTGACTTTC
TRBV12-3/TRBV12-4	-	-	TRBJ2-7	CASSSGLGAYEQYF	TGTGCCAGCAGCTCAGGGTTGGGGGCCTACGAGCAGTACTTC
TRBV3-1	many	TRBD2	TRBJ2-3	CASSQNSGGGSTDTQYF	TGTGCCAGCAGCCAAAATAGCGGGGGGGGTAGCACAGATACGCAGTATTTT
TRBV11-3	many	-	TRBJ2-1	CASSPSGRGDEQFF	TGTGCCAGCAGCCCCTCGGGTAGGGGAGATGAGCAGTTCTTC
TRBV7-9	many	-	TRBJ1-2	CASSNGQGVYGYTF	TGTGCCAGCAGCAACGGCCAGGGAGTATATGGCTACACCTTC
TRBV12-3/TRBV12-4	many	TRBD1	TRBJ1-4	CASSLVGDRDGKLFF	TGTGCCAGCAGTTTAGTAGGGGACAGGGACGGAAAACTGTTTTTT
TRBV20-1	many	-	TRBJ2-1	CSARVAGGSAGAGNEQFF	TGCAGTGCTAGAGTTGCAGGGGGCTCAGCGGGAGCTGGGAATGAGCAGTTCTTC
TRBV29-1	medium-sized	TRBD2	TRBJ2-1	CSVLAEVSSYNEQFF	TGCAGCGTTCTAGCGGAAGTAAGCTCCTACAATGAGCAGTTCTTC
TRBV9	many	TRBD1	TRBJ1-5	CASSVGQGNQPQHF	TGTGCCAGCAGCGTGGGACAGGGCAATCAGCCCCAGCATTTT
TRBV7-7	many	-	TRBJ2-6	CASSASRVIAGANVLTF	TGTGCTAGCAGCGCTAGCAGGGTCATCGCTGGGGCCAACGTCCTGACTTTC
TRBV7-3	many	TRBD2	TRBJ2-7	CASSATGGAYEQYF	TGTGCCAGCAGCGCTACCGGGGGGGCCTACGAGCAGTACTTC
TRBV3-1	medium-sized	-	TRBJ2-5	CASSTPRASAETQYF	TGTGCCAGCAGCACACCCCGGGCGTCGGCAGAGACCCAGTACTTC